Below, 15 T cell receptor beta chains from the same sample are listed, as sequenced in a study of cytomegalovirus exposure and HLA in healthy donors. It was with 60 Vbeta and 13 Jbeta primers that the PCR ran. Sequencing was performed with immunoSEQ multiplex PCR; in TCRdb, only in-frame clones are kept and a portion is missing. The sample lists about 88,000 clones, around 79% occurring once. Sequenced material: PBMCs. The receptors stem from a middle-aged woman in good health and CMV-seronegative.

DNA for the CDR3: TGCGCCAGCAGCTTGGACAGGCCAACCGGCGAGCAGTACTTC. Amino acids: CASSLDRPTGEQYF. V gene TRBV5-1 combines with J gene TRBJ2-7; possible D gene TRBD1, 5 bases. Trimming removed 0 bases at V and 6 bases at J, with 13 bases between. The germline CDR1 and CDR2 sequences are SGHRS and YFSETQ. The CDR3 runs 14 residues.

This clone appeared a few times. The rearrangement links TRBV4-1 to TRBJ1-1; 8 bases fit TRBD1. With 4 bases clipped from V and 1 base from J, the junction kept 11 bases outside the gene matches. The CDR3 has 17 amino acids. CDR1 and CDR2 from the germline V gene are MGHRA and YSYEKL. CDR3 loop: CASSRNIQGTGNTEAFF. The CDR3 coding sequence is TGCGCCAGCAGCCGAAATATTCAGGGGACAGGGAACACTGAAGCTTTCTTT.

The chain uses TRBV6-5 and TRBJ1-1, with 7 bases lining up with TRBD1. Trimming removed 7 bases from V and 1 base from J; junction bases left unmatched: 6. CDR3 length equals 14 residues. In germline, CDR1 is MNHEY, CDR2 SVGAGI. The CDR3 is CASTGTAPNTEAFF. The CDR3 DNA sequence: TGTGCCAGCACCGGGACAGCCCCGAACACTGAAGCTTTCTTT.

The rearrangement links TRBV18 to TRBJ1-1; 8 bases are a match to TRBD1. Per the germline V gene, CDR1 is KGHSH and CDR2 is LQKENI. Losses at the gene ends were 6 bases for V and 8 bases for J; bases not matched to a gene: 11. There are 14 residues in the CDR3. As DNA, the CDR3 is TGTGCCAGCTCCCGACAGACAGGGGCCCTAGAAGCTTTCTTT. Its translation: CASSRQTGALEAFF. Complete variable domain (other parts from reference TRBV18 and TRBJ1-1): NAGVMQNPRHLVRRRGQEARLRCSPMKGHSHVYWYRQLPEEGLKFMVYLQKENIIDESGMPKERFSAEFPKEGPSILRIQQVVRGDSAAYFCASSRQTGALEAFFGQGTRLTVV.

The CDR3 DNA reads as TGTGCCAGCAGCTCGCGCGAGCTTAGCGGGGGGGCCCCCCACCGTCCAAATGAGCAGTTCTTC. Translated, it gives CASSSRELSGGAPHRPNEQFF. The chain employs TRBV13 and TRBJ2-1; TRBD2 matches 11 bases. The CDR3 is 21 residues long. Losses at the gene ends were 4 bases for V and 7 bases for J; bases not matched to a gene: 24. Germline CDR1 reads PRHDT; CDR2 reads FYEKMQ (reference sequence).

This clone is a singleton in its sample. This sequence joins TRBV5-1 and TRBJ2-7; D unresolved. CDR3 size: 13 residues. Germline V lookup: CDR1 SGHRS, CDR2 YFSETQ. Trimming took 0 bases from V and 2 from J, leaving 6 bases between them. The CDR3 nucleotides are TGCGCCAGCAGCTTGGCAGGAACCTACGAGCAGTACTTC. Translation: CASSLAGTYEQYF.

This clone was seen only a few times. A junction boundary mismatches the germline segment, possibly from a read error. CDR3 in DNA: TGTGCCAGCAGCGAAGGGGCTGAGAACTATGGCTACACCTTC. Its protein product is CASSEGAENYGYTF. V gene TRBV2 combines with J gene TRBJ1-2; D might be TRBD1 (5 bases). This CDR3 region has 14 residues. Germline assignment: CDR1 SNHLY and CDR2 FYNNEI.

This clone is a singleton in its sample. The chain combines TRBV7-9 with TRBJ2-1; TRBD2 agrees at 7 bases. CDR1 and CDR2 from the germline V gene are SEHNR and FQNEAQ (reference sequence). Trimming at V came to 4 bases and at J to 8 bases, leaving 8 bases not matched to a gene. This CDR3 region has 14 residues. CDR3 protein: CASSSETSSHEQFF. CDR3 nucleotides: TGTGCCAGCAGCTCGGAGACTAGCTCACATGAGCAGTTCTTC. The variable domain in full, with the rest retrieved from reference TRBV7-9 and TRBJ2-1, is DTGVSQNPRHKITKRGQNVTFRCDPISEHNRLYWYRQTLGQGPEFLTYFQNEAQLEKSRLLSDRFSAERPKGSFSTLEIQRTEQGDSAMYLCASSSETSSHEQFFGPGTRLTVL.

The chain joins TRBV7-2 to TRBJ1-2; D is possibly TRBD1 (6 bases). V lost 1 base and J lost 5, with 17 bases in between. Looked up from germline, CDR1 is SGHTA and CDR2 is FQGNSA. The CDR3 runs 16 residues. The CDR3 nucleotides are TGTGCCAGCAGCTTAGAGGCAGGGGCCAAGTTATATGGCTACACCTTC. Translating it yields CASSLEAGAKLYGYTF.

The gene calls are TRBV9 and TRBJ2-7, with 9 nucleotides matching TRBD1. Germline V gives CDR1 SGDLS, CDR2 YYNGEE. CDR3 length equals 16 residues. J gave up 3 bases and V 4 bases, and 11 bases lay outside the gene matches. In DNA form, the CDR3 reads TGTGCCAGCAGCCGGGGAGGGGACAGGGCCTTCTACGAGCAGTACTTC. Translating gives CASSRGGDRAFYEQYF.

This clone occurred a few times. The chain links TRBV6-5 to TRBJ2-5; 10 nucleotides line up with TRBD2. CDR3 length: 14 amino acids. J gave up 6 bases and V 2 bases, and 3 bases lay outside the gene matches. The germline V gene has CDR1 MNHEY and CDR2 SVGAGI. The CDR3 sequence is CASSYRTSGKTQYF. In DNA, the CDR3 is TGTGCCAGCAGTTACCGTACTAGCGGGAAGACCCAGTACTTC.

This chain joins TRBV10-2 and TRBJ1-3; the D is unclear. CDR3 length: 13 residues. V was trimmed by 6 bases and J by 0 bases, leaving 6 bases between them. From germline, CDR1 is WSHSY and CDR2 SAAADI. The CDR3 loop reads CASRTSSGNTIYF. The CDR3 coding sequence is TGCGCCAGCAGGACAAGCTCTGGAAACACCATATATTTT.

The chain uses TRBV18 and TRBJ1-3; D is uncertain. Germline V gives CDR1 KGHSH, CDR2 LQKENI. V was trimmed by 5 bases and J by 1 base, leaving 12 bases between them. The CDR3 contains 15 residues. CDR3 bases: TGTGCCAGCTCATCTAACGAAATATCTGGAAACACCATATATTTT. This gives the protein CASSSNEISGNTIYF.

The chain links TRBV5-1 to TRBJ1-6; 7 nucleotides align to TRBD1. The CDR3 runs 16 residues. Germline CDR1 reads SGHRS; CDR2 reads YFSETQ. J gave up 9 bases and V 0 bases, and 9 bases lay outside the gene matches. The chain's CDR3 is CASSLAGPGTVSPLHF. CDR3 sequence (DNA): TGCGCCAGCAGCTTGGCGGGCCCAGGGACAGTTTCACCCCTCCACTTT.

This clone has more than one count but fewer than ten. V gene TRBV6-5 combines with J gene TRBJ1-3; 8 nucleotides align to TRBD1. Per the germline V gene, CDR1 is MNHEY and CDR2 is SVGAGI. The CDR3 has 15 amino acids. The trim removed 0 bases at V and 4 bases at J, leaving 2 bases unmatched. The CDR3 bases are TGTGCCAGCAGTTACTCCGGGACAGGAGGAAACACCATATATTTT. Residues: CASSYSGTGGNTIYF.